The clone carrying this T cell receptor (beta chain) has only one observation. The antigen is undetermined. The authors amplified TCR beta CDR3 regions, and they did so from RNA transcripts for repertoire sequencing. Amplification began with first-round RT-PCR using HTBI primers, then second-round multiplex PCR was performed. TCRdb re-analysed the multiplex PCR reads in MiXCR, keeping a single row per CDR3 protein. The sample records about 1.2 million distinct CDR3 sequences, less than 45% being singletons. These data originate in a study of Graves' ophthalmopathy and Graves' hyperthyroidism. Study at large: The authors defined stable hyperthyroidism as no ophthalmopathy within 18 months of follow-up. Overall study findings and caveats: Blood also held most thyroid clonotypes expanded above 0.001 frequency.

The authors enrolled newly diagnosed hyperthyroidism patients aged 18 to 65 with under 2 months' duration. Among the exclusions were patients with other autoimmune diseases, uncontrolled infections, pregnancy or lactation. The V gene lost 3 bases and the J gene lost 11 bases, with 16 bases spanning the gap. Germline-derived CDR1 and CDR2 are KGHDR and SFDVKD. CDR3 length: 14 residues. The chain is built from TRBV24-1 and TRBJ1-5; possibly TRBD1 for D (6 bases). The sequence was obtained from an adult man with Graves' hyperthyroidism. Material for sequencing was peripheral blood or thyroid tissue (not recorded which). The DNA for the CDR3 is TGTGCCACCAGTGATAAGCAGGGGCGGGAGACCCAGCATTTT. This gives the protein CATSDKQGRETQHF.